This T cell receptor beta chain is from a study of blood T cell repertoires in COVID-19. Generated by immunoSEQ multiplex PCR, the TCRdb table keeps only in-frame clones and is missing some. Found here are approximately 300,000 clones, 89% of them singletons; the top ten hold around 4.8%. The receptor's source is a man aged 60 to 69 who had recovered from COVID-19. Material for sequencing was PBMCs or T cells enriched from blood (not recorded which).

CDR3 loop: CASSLELAGFLGELFF. In DNA, the CDR3 is TGTGCCAGCAGCTTAGAATTAGCGGGATTTCTCGGGGAGCTGTTTTTT. This sequence joins TRBV7-6 and TRBJ2-2, with 8 bases fitting TRBD2. Germline lookup yields CDR1 SGHVS and CDR2 FNYEAQ. V shed 1 base, J shed 7 bases, and the junction held 8 bases outside the gene matches. The CDR3 is 16 residues long. Drawing the rest from reference TRBV7-6 and TRBJ2-2, the complete variable domain is GAGVSQSPRYKVTKRGQDVALRCDPISGHVSLYWYRQALGQGPEFLTYFNYEAQQDKSGLPNDRFSAERPEGSISTLTIQRTEQRDSAMYRCASSLELAGFLGELFFGEGSRLTVL.